A selection of T cell receptor beta chains follows, all from one sample in a study of T cell repertoires in cytomegalovirus infection. Their antigens are not known. One entry per CDR3 protein results from TCRdb running MiXCR on the reads. The sample includes some 100,000 distinct CDR3 sequences, about 28% of them seen just once. The sample here was CD8+ T cells from cultured PBMCs, taken from culture after CMV antigen stimulation. These receptors all come from a human donor in good health (CMV status not recorded). Some clones in this sample may be carry-over from other donors' samples. CDR3s include the opening cysteine and the closing phenylalanine or tryptophan. Each record gives: D gene, clone size, V gene, J gene, CDR3 DNA, CDR3 protein. D genes are given only for firm matches. Only part of the rows carry a size: once, few, many, or a class if the clone is expanded.

D: -; size: -; V: TRBV7-8; J: TRBJ2-3; DNA: TGTGCCAGCAGCCCCTATGTAGGCGATACGCAGTATTTT; CDR3: CASSPYVGDTQYF
D: -; size: few; V: TRBV12-3/TRBV12-4; J: TRBJ1-1; DNA: TGTGCCAGCAGTTTGAGTAGGAACACTGAAGCTTTCTTT; CDR3: CASSLSRNTEAFF
D: TRBD1; size: -; V: TRBV28; J: TRBJ1-4; DNA: TGTGCCAGCACCGTTGGGGGACAGGGACTTTTTAATGAAAAACTGTTTTTT; CDR3: CASTVGGQGLFNEKLFF
D: -; size: -; V: TRBV12-3/TRBV12-4; J: TRBJ1-2; DNA: TGTGCCAGCAGCCTCGGACGGGTTGACTATGGCTACACCTTC; CDR3: CASSLGRVDYGYTF
D: -; size: many; V: TRBV19; J: TRBJ2-7; DNA: TGTGCCTCATCAGGCATCGCCAGCGGCGAGCAGTACTTC; CDR3: CASSGIASGEQYF
D: -; size: few; V: TRBV5-6; J: TRBJ1-3; DNA: TGTGCCAGCAGCTCGCCAACAGGACCCTCTGGAAACACCATATATTTT; CDR3: CASSSPTGPSGNTIYF
D: -; size: many; V: TRBV28; J: TRBJ1-6; DNA: TGTGCCAGCAGTTTTAGTCGACTCCGCCGCCCCATAACTTCACCCCTCCACTTT; CDR3: CASSFSRLRRPITSPLHF
D: -; size: few; V: TRBV11-2; J: TRBJ1-2; DNA: TGTGCCAGCAGCTTTCCTTGGGGCTATGGCTACACCTTC; CDR3: CASSFPWGYGYTF
D: TRBD2; size: -; V: TRBV27; J: TRBJ2-1; DNA: TGTGCCAGCAGTTTTACTAGCGGGGGGTTTACCTACAATGAGCAGTTCTTC; CDR3: CASSFTSGGFTYNEQFF
D: -; size: many; V: TRBV7-9; J: TRBJ2-5; DNA: TGTGCCAGCAGCTTAGCGGGCGGGACCGAAGAGACCCAGTACTTC; CDR3: CASSLAGGTEETQYF
D: -; size: once; V: TRBV12-3/TRBV12-4; J: TRBJ2-1; DNA: TGTGCCAGCAAGATCGGGGGAGATGAGCAGTTCTTC; CDR3: CASKIGGDEQFF
D: -; size: -; V: TRBV27; J: TRBJ2-7; DNA: TGTGCCAGCAGTTTCCAGGGGACCTACTACGAGCAGTACTTC; CDR3: CASSFQGTYYEQYF
D: TRBD1; size: -; V: TRBV28; J: TRBJ1-1; DNA: TGTGCCAGCGCTCGAATAGGACAGGGGGTACTTGAAGCTTTCTTT; CDR3: CASARIGQGVLEAFF
D: TRBD2; size: many; V: TRBV24-1; J: TRBJ2-3; DNA: TGTGCCACCAGTGATACCTCGGGACTAGCAGGGGGAACAGATACGCAGTATTTT; CDR3: CATSDTSGLAGGTDTQYF
D: -; size: many; V: TRBV4-2; J: TRBJ2-1; DNA: TGTGCCAGCAGCCAAGATCTTTGGGTAGCTAGGGATCCTATTTACAATGAGCAGTTCTTC; CDR3: CASSQDLWVARDPIYNEQFF
D: TRBD1; size: few; V: TRBV6-1; J: TRBJ2-5; DNA: TGTGCCAGCAGTGGGGGACCGTGGGACAGGGTCTACCAAGAGACCCAGTACTTC; CDR3: CASSGGPWDRVYQETQYF
D: -; size: few; V: TRBV4-1; J: TRBJ1-5; DNA: TGCGCCAGCAGCCAAGGTTGGGGAGATAGCAATCAGCCCCAGCATTTT; CDR3: CASSQGWGDSNQPQHF
D: -; size: few; V: TRBV6-1; J: TRBJ1-5; DNA: TGTGCCAGCAGTGAAGCGCGGGTTCTGAAGCCCCAGCATTTT; CDR3: CASSEARVLKPQHF
D: TRBD1; size: -; V: TRBV6-5; J: TRBJ1-2; DNA: TGTGCCAGCAGTTACGACAGGGGCGATGGCTACACCTTC; CDR3: CASSYDRGDGYTF
D: -; size: few; V: TRBV7-3; J: TRBJ2-1; DNA: TGTGCCAGCAGCTTAACAGGTAGTGAGCAGTTCTTC; CDR3: CASSLTGSEQFF
D: -; size: medium-sized; V: TRBV7-2; J: TRBJ2-5; DNA: TGTGCCAGCAGCTTAGCGCCTTGGGGGGGGGCCGGCGAGACCCAGTACTTC; CDR3: CASSLAPWGGAGETQYF
D: -; size: -; V: TRBV7-4; J: TRBJ2-7; DNA: TGTGCCAGCAGCAGGGTCCACTACGAGCAGTACTTC; CDR3: CASSRVHYEQYF
D: -; size: few; V: TRBV7-8; J: TRBJ2-7; DNA: TGTGCCAGCAGACGATCCGGGACGGACGGCGAGCAGTACTTC; CDR3: CASRRSGTDGEQYF
D: -; size: -; V: TRBV2; J: TRBJ2-4; DNA: TGTGCCAGCATCCCGGGTGGGGGCCGGCCTCAGTACTTC; CDR3: CASIPGGGRPQYF
D: -; size: many; V: TRBV7-8; J: TRBJ2-2; DNA: TGTGCCAGCAGCGAAAGAGCGGACACCGGGGAGCTGTTTTTT; CDR3: CASSERADTGELFF
D: TRBD1; size: few; V: TRBV4-1; J: TRBJ1-2; DNA: TGCGCCAGCAGCCAAATATTGCAGGGGGAGGAGGATGGCTACACCTTC; CDR3: CASSQILQGEEDGYTF
D: -; size: -; V: TRBV18; J: TRBJ2-3; DNA: TGTGCCAGCTCACCAACGGACCCGACTAGCACAGATACGCAGTATTTT; CDR3: CASSPTDPTSTDTQYF
D: -; size: -; V: TRBV13; J: TRBJ2-5; DNA: TGTGCCAGCAGCACCACAGGAGCCAGCGCTCAAGAGACCCAGTACTTC; CDR3: CASSTTGASAQETQYF
D: -; size: -; V: TRBV7-8; J: TRBJ2-7; DNA: TGTGCCAGCAGCTCGACCGGACACCTGGATCCCTCCTACGAGCAGTACTTC; CDR3: CASSSTGHLDPSYEQYF
D: -; size: -; V: TRBV12-3/TRBV12-4; J: TRBJ1-6; DNA: TGTGCCAGCAGGCTAGGACAGCCGGATTCACCCCTCCACTTT; CDR3: CASRLGQPDSPLHF
D: -; size: -; V: TRBV5-6; J: TRBJ2-1; DNA: TGTGCCAGCAGCCGAAGGGAGTCGAGCTCCTACAATGAGCAGTTCTTC; CDR3: CASSRRESSSYNEQFF
D: -; size: -; V: TRBV27; J: TRBJ1-5; DNA: TGTGCCAGCAGTTTTCAGGGACCTGATCAGCCCCAGCATTTT; CDR3: CASSFQGPDQPQHF
D: -; size: few; V: TRBV6-1; J: TRBJ2-5; DNA: TGTGCCAGCGCGGGGGAATGGACAGCTCGAGAGACCCAGTACTTC; CDR3: CASAGEWTARETQYF
D: -; size: -; V: TRBV12-3/TRBV12-4; J: TRBJ2-2; DNA: TGTGCCAGCAGTCGTACCGGGGAGCTGTTTTTT; CDR3: CASSRTGELFF
D: -; size: few; V: TRBV2; J: TRBJ2-7; DNA: TGTGCCAGCAAGGCAGGGGTCTACGAGCAGTACTTC; CDR3: CASKAGVYEQYF
D: TRBD1; size: many; V: TRBV7-6; J: TRBJ2-1; DNA: TGTGCCAGCAGCCCGCTGGGACAGGGAAAGCAGTTCTTC; CDR3: CASSPLGQGKQFF
D: -; size: -; V: TRBV2; J: TRBJ1-5; DNA: TGTGCCAGCAGTGAAAGGGGGGCGCAGCCCCAGCATTTT; CDR3: CASSERGAQPQHF
D: -; size: -; V: TRBV6-2/TRBV6-3; J: TRBJ2-3; DNA: TGTGCCAGCAGTCGGCCGGGGGGCGCAGATACGCAGTATTTT; CDR3: CASSRPGGADTQYF
D: TRBD2; size: -; V: TRBV20-1; J: TRBJ2-1; DNA: TGCAGTGCCAAAACGACTAGCGGGGAGTCTAATGAGCAGTTCTTC; CDR3: CSAKTTSGESNEQFF
D: -; size: -; V: TRBV19; J: TRBJ2-1; DNA: TGTGCCAGTATGGCGGGGAATGAGCAGTTCTTC; CDR3: CASMAGNEQFF
D: TRBD1; size: -; V: TRBV20-1; J: TRBJ2-7; DNA: TGCAGTGCCAGACAGGGGGCTCTTGAGCAGTACTTC; CDR3: CSARQGALEQYF
D: -; size: -; V: TRBV19; J: TRBJ2-1; DNA: TGTGCCAGTAGTATAGGCGCGGGACGCTACAATGAGCAGTTCTTC; CDR3: CASSIGAGRYNEQFF
D: -; size: once; V: TRBV15; J: TRBJ2-3; DNA: TGTGCCAGCGAGGGGGTCACAGATACGCAGTATTTT; CDR3: CASEGVTDTQYF
D: TRBD1; size: -; V: TRBV12-3/TRBV12-4; J: TRBJ2-1; DNA: TGTGCCAGCAGAGGGTCCGGGACAGCAACCCTCTGGAGCTCCTACAATGAGCAGTTCTTC; CDR3: CASRGSGTATLWSSYNEQFF
D: -; size: -; V: TRBV12-5; J: TRBJ2-2; DNA: TGTGCTAGTGGTTTGAACAGACTAAACACCGGGGAGCTGTTTTTT; CDR3: CASGLNRLNTGELFF
D: -; size: -; V: TRBV19; J: TRBJ2-7; DNA: TGTGCCAGTAGTATAGGGTGGACAGCGAGGCCCTACGAGCAGTACTTC; CDR3: CASSIGWTARPYEQYF
D: -; size: many; V: TRBV7-2; J: TRBJ1-2; DNA: TGTGCCAGCAGCTTAGGACAGAACTATGGCTACACCTTC; CDR3: CASSLGQNYGYTF